The T cell receptor (beta chain) under discussion was sequenced for a study of T cells after posttransplantation cyclophosphamide. In its sample, this clone was seen many times. In germline, CDR1 is MNHEY, CDR2 SVGAGI. The CDR3 consists of 13 residues. Trimming removed 6 bases from V and 4 bases from J, with 10 bases in between. The protocol was immunoSEQ multiplex PCR, while the TCRdb copy is restricted to in-frame clones and leaves out a portion. This sample has about 30,000 clones, each found more than once. V usage is TRBV6-5 and J usage is TRBJ1-5; a possible D gene is TRBD1 (5 bases). The sample taken for sequencing was PBMCs. The receptor was derived from a woman aged 55 to 70 in good health, CMV-negative, and a related stem cell transplant donor. The CDR3 sequence is CASRGTVNQPQHF. The CDR3 bases are TGTGCCAGCAGGGGGACTGTTAATCAGCCCCAGCATTTT.